A selection of T cell receptor beta chains follows, all from one sample in a study of cytomegalovirus exposure and HLA in healthy donors. Sequencing was performed with immunoSEQ multiplex PCR; in TCRdb, only in-frame clones are kept and a portion is missing. The sample yields over 120,000 clones, about 88% seen once. Sequenced input: PBMCs. Every receptor here comes from a woman younger than 30 in good health and CMV-seropositive. The CDR3 runs from the conserved cysteine through the conserved F or W. Fields, in order: CDR3 DNA, CDR3 protein, D gene, V gene, J gene, clone size. A D gene is named only where the DNA matches it firmly. A row's size may be missing; if present it is once, few, many or a size class.

TGTGCCAGCAGCTTAAGGGCTAGCGGGGCGTACGAGCAGTACTTC	CASSLRASGAYEQYF	TRBD2	TRBV7-2	TRBJ2-7	few
TGTGCCAGCAGCTTGCGTGGGACAGGGGGCGGAGAGACCCAGTACTTC	CASSLRGTGGGETQYF	TRBD1	TRBV5-4	TRBJ2-5	NA
TGTGCCAGCACTTCGGGCTACGAGCAGTACTTC	CASTSGYEQYF	NA	TRBV25-1	TRBJ2-7	NA
TGTGCCAGCAGTTTATTTTCGGGGATCTATAATTCACCCCTCCACTTT	CASSLFSGIYNSPLHF	NA	TRBV27	TRBJ1-6	once
TGCAGCGTTGCCCAGGGCAACCTTCGCAATGAGCAGTTCTTC	CSVAQGNLRNEQFF	NA	TRBV29-1	TRBJ2-1	NA
TGTGCCAGCAGTTACCTAGCGGGGGACGGGAATACGCAGTATTTT	CASSYLAGDGNTQYF	TRBD2	TRBV6-5	TRBJ2-3	NA
TGTGCCAGCAGTTCCGCGGCGCTAGTAGGTACCGGGGAGCTGTTTTTT	CASSSAALVGTGELFF	NA	TRBV5-4	TRBJ2-2	NA
TGCGCCAGCAGCTTGTGGGCAGGGGATCATAACATTCAGTACTTC	CASSLWAGDHNIQYF	NA	TRBV5-1	TRBJ2-4	NA
TGCAGCGTTGACCTCGGGGGTCGGAGCTCCTACGAGCAGTACTTC	CSVDLGGRSSYEQYF	NA	TRBV29-1	TRBJ2-7	NA
TGTGCCAGCAGCAGCTCCTCCGGGACAGGGAGCTCCTACGAGCAGTACTTC	CASSSSSGTGSSYEQYF	TRBD1	TRBV11-2	TRBJ2-7	NA
TGTGCCAGCAGCTTGGCCGGGCAGGGGAGCTATGGCTACACCTTC	CASSLAGQGSYGYTF	NA	TRBV5-4	TRBJ1-2	NA
TGCGCCAGCAGCCATTTAGCGGGGGTGTCCTACAATGAGCAGTTCTTC	CASSHLAGVSYNEQFF	TRBD2	TRBV4-1	TRBJ2-1	NA
TGTGCCAGCAGCGGCCGGGACAGGGGCACTGAAGCTTTCTTT	CASSGRDRGTEAFF	TRBD1	TRBV5-4	TRBJ1-1	NA
TGCAGCGTTGATCAAGGGAGTAACTATGGCTACACCTTC	CSVDQGSNYGYTF	NA	TRBV29-1	TRBJ1-2	NA
TGTGCCAGCACTCGACAGGAGAATTCACCCCTCCACTTT	CASTRQENSPLHF	NA	TRBV6-1	TRBJ1-6	NA
TGTGCCAGCAGCTATTTCGTCCCGGGACAGTATCAGAGCTCCTACGAGCAGTACTTC	CASSYFVPGQYQSSYEQYF	TRBD1	TRBV7-2	TRBJ2-7	once
TGCGCCAGCAGGGATTCGACCGGGGGGCGCGATGAGCAGTTCTTC	CASRDSTGGRDEQFF	NA	TRBV4-1	TRBJ2-1	NA
TGCAGCGGGGAGGGCCAAGAGACCCAGTACTTC	CSGEGQETQYF	TRBD2	TRBV29-1	TRBJ2-5	NA
TGCGCCAGCTCCGGGCCCGGGACAGGGGGCGAATTCACTGAAGCTTTCTTT	CASSGPGTGGEFTEAFF	TRBD1	TRBV5-1	TRBJ1-1	NA
TGTGCCACTGGACAGGGCCGGGGGGATAATGAAAAACTGTTTTTT	CATGQGRGDNEKLFF	TRBD1	TRBV10-3	TRBJ1-4	NA
TGCGCCAGCAGCCCAATCGGGACAGGGAACACCGGGGAGCTGTTTTTT	CASSPIGTGNTGELFF	TRBD1	TRBV5-1	TRBJ2-2	NA
TGTGCCAGCAGCCACCAAACAGGGGCTGGAAACACCATATATTTT	CASSHQTGAGNTIYF	TRBD1	TRBV14	TRBJ1-3	NA